This is a list of T cell receptor beta chains from one sample in a study of blood T cell repertoires in COVID-19. Using immunoSEQ multiplex PCR, the repertoire was profiled, and TCRdb retains in-frame clones only, with some absent. The sample yields about 220,000 clones, roughly four fifths seen once. What was sequenced was peripheral blood. The origin of the receptors is a woman aged 70-85 years with COVID-19, enrolled during active disease. CDR3s include the opening cysteine and the closing phenylalanine or tryptophan. The D gene is left open where the match is weak. Size tells how often a clone was seen (once, few, many) or the class of an expanded clone, and some rows leave it out.

TRBV7-9	NA	TRBJ1-5	NA	CASSASDQPQHF	TGTGCCAGCAGCGCATCAGATCAGCCCCAGCATTTT
TRBV19	NA	TRBJ1-6	NA	CASSTAGMALLPLHF	TGTGCCAGTAGTACTGCAGGGATGGCATTGTTGCCCCTCCACTTT
TRBV30	NA	TRBJ1-5	few	CAWGGGGDQPQHF	TGTGCCTGGGGAGGGGGAGGAGACCAGCCCCAGCATTTT
TRBV28	TRBD2	TRBJ2-2	NA	CASSLRGTSGTTGELFF	TGTGCCAGCAGTTTGAGGGGAACTAGCGGGACCACCGGGGAGCTGTTTTTT
TRBV5-1	TRBD1	TRBJ2-1	NA	CASSQSPGQQNNEQFF	TGCGCCAGCAGCCAATCTCCGGGACAGCAAAACAATGAGCAGTTCTTC
TRBV29-1	TRBD2	TRBJ2-3	NA	CSALRTSGRAEGFPSFTDTQYF	TGCAGCGCTCTACGGACTAGCGGGAGGGCCGAAGGATTCCCCTCTTTCACAGATACGCAGTATTTT
TRBV3-1/TRBV3-2	TRBD1	TRBJ2-5	once	CATSTGRRETQYF	TGTGCCACCTCGACAGGGCGGAGAGAGACCCAGTACTTC
TRBV24-1	TRBD1	TRBJ2-1	NA	CATGQTSYNEQFF	TGTGCCACGGGACAGACGTCCTACAATGAGCAGTTCTTC
TRBV27	TRBD1	TRBJ2-2	NA	CASSLSPTGFPGELFF	TGTGCCAGCAGTTTATCCCCGACAGGGTTCCCCGGGGAGCTGTTTTTT
TRBV11-2	NA	TRBJ1-2	NA	CASSLAGYGYTF	TGTGCCAGCAGCTTAGCGGGGTATGGCTACACCTTC
TRBV19	NA	TRBJ1-4	NA	CASSISPGQTNEKLFF	TGTGCCAGTAGTATTTCTCCCGGACAGACTAATGAAAAACTGTTTTTT
TRBV9	NA	TRBJ2-6	NA	CASSFRWGANVLTF	TGTGCCAGCAGCTTTCGGTGGGGGGCCAACGTCCTGACTTTC
TRBV6-6	TRBD2	TRBJ2-1	NA	CASSGLGAGEYNEQFF	TGTGCCAGCAGTGGCCTCGGCGCGGGAGAGTACAATGAGCAGTTCTTC
TRBV19	TRBD2	TRBJ2-3	NA	CASSILLAGATDTQYF	TGTGCCAGTAGTATACTGCTAGCGGGAGCTACAGATACGCAGTATTTT
TRBV27	NA	TRBJ1-2	NA	CASSLGGASGYTF	TGTGCCAGCAGTTTGGGGGGGGCAAGTGGCTACACCTTC
TRBV28	TRBD1	TRBJ2-4	NA	CASETDRKNIQYF	TGTGCCAGCGAGACGGACAGGAAAAACATTCAGTACTTC
TRBV7-8	NA	TRBJ2-1	NA	CASSLARDEQFF	TGTGCCAGCAGCTTAGCGCGGGATGAGCAGTTCTTC
TRBV7-6	NA	TRBJ1-1	NA	CASSLLQNTEAFF	TGTGCCAGCAGCTTATTACAGAACACTGAAGCTTTCTTT
TRBV24-1	TRBD1	TRBJ1-4	NA	CATSAPGQGPSNEKLFF	TGTGCCACCAGTGCCCCGGGACAGGGCCCAAGTAATGAAAAACTGTTTTTT
TRBV7-9	TRBD1	TRBJ1-2	few	CASSRGTGYPGYTF	TGTGCCAGCAGCCGTGGGACAGGGTATCCTGGCTACACCTTC
TRBV30	NA	TRBJ1-5	NA	CAWSVGAGNQPQHF	TGTGCCTGGAGTGTGGGCGCAGGTAATCAGCCCCAGCATTTT
TRBV29-1	NA	TRBJ2-1	NA	CSVPNSLSSYNEQFF	TGCAGCGTTCCCAACAGTCTTTCCTCCTACAATGAGCAGTTCTTC
TRBV29-1	TRBD1	TRBJ2-7	NA	CSVYSGTGSYEQYF	TGCAGCGTTTACTCCGGGACAGGGTCCTACGAGCAGTACTTC
TRBV27	TRBD1	TRBJ1-5	medium-sized	CASSFATPRQGNQPQHF	TGTGCCAGCAGTTTTGCCACCCCCCGACAGGGGAATCAGCCCCAGCATTTT
TRBV5-6	TRBD2	TRBJ2-2	NA	CASSYTGTKDTGELFF	TGTGCCAGCAGCTATACCGGGACTAAGGACACCGGGGAGCTGTTTTTT
TRBV5-4	NA	TRBJ2-1	NA	CASSPTRNNEQFF	TGTGCCAGCAGCCCTACTAGGAACAATGAGCAGTTCTTC
TRBV2	TRBD2	TRBJ2-2	once	CASRGLAGVAGELFF	TGTGCCAGCAGGGGACTAGCGGGAGTGGCCGGGGAGCTGTTTTTT
TRBV7-2	TRBD2	TRBJ2-7	NA	CASSTQGPSGFAYEQYF	TGTGCCAGCAGCACCCAGGGGCCTAGCGGGTTTGCCTACGAGCAGTACTTC
TRBV10-3	TRBD1	TRBJ1-5	NA	CAISDWTGNQPQHF	TGTGCCATCAGTGATTGGACAGGGAATCAGCCCCAGCATTTT
TRBV5-3	TRBD1	TRBJ1-5	NA	CARSPQPTEDRDNQPQHF	TGTGCCAGAAGCCCGCAGCCCACCGAGGACAGGGACAATCAGCCCCAGCATTTT
TRBV19	TRBD1	TRBJ2-7	NA	CASSMDREYEQYF	TGTGCCAGTAGTATGGACAGGGAGTACGAGCAGTACTTC
TRBV7-8	NA	TRBJ1-3	few	CASSLALTALGNTIYF	TGTGCCAGCAGCTTAGCGTTAACAGCCCTGGGAAACACCATATATTTT
TRBV3-1/TRBV3-2	NA	TRBJ1-4	NA	CASSQAGVSNEKLFF	TGTGCCAGCAGCCAAGCGGGAGTCTCTAATGAAAAACTGTTTTTT
TRBV5-1	TRBD2	TRBJ2-5	once	CASSFGKGAGVETQYF	TGCGCCAGCAGCTTTGGCAAAGGAGCGGGAGTAGAGACCCAGTACTTC
TRBV6-5	NA	TRBJ1-1	once	CATHSGYTEAFF	TGTGCCACCCATTCAGGTTACACTGAAGCTTTCTTT
TRBV30	NA	TRBJ2-4	NA	CAWSVQISAPKNIQYF	TGTGCCTGGAGTGTACAGATAAGTGCACCAAAAAACATTCAGTACTTC
TRBV5-4	TRBD2	TRBJ2-3	once	CASSSRTSGRTDTQYF	TGTGCCAGCAGCTCCCGGACTAGCGGGAGGACAGATACGCAGTATTTT
TRBV27	NA	TRBJ2-3	few	CASSPLAADTQYF	TGTGCCAGCAGCCCTCTAGCCGCAGATACGCAGTATTTT
TRBV15	TRBD2	TRBJ2-5	NA	CATSRTSGLYQETQYF	TGTGCCACCAGCAGGACTAGCGGACTGTACCAAGAGACCCAGTACTTC
TRBV19	TRBD2	TRBJ2-7	few	CASKALAGESYEQYF	TGTGCCAGTAAGGCCCTAGCGGGGGAGTCCTACGAGCAGTACTTC
TRBV5-8	TRBD1	TRBJ1-2	NA	CASSLGQGSDYGYTF	TGTGCCAGCAGCTTGGGACAGGGAAGCGACTATGGCTACACCTTC
TRBV3-1/TRBV3-2	NA	TRBJ1-2	NA	CASSQDREVDGYTF	TGTGCCAGCAGCCAAGATCGGGAGGTGGATGGCTACACCTTC
TRBV27	TRBD2	TRBJ2-2	NA	CASHYSGSPGELFF	TGTGCCAGTCACTATAGCGGGAGTCCCGGGGAGCTGTTTTTT
TRBV30	TRBD1	TRBJ2-1	NA	CACTGGSEQFF	TGTGCCTGTACAGGGGGGAGCGAGCAGTTCTTC
TRBV18	TRBD1	TRBJ1-2	once	CASSPRGQGNYGYTF	TGTGCCAGCTCACCAAGGGGACAGGGTAACTATGGCTACACCTTC
TRBV27	NA	TRBJ2-1	NA	CATRGRTRSEQFF	TGTGCCACCCGGGGGAGGACGCGAAGTGAGCAGTTCTTC
TRBV9	TRBD2	TRBJ2-3	NA	CASSAGGGTDTQYF	TGTGCCAGCAGTGCCGGGGGGGGCACAGATACGCAGTATTTT
TRBV15	NA	TRBJ2-1	NA	CATSRDLNVDNEQFF	TGTGCCACCAGCAGAGATCTAAACGTCGACAATGAGCAGTTCTTC
TRBV3-1/TRBV3-2	NA	TRBJ1-2	NA	CASSQVGISLGDYGYTF	TGTGCCAGCAGCCAAGTCGGGATCTCCCTGGGCGACTATGGCTACACCTTC
TRBV7-2	NA	TRBJ2-7	NA	CASSIPGRSYEQYF	TGTGCCAGCAGCATCCCAGGGCGATCCTACGAGCAGTACTTC
TRBV6-1	TRBD1	TRBJ2-3	once	CASSGGDRSSTDTQYF	TGTGCCAGCAGTGGGGGGGACAGGTCTAGCACAGATACGCAGTATTTT